This TCR beta chain was sequenced in a study of beta chain features in type 1 diabetes. Study findings and constraints: Shortening that was moderate but significant affected the TCRB CDR3s of Type 1 diabetes patients in all four CD4+ subsets.

The V end was cut by 1 base, the J end by 3 bases, with 13 bases between. This CDR3 is built from 15 residues. Expressed TCRB transcripts were sequenced because the entire RNA isolate underwent reverse transcription. The assay was immunoSEQ multiplex PCR, and TCRdb's table has in-frame clones only and misses some. This table has around 250,000 clones, about 24% appearing once. This clone has a handful of counts. Its antigen is unidentified. The receptor comes from a woman aged 25 to 39 with type 1 diabetes. This chain joins TRBV23-1 and TRBJ2-7, with a weak D call TRBD1 (5 bases). TRBV23-1 is an ORF for which the function is uncertain. The sequencing input was naive CD4+ T cells from blood. As DNA, the CDR3 is TGCGCCAGCAGTCAATACCGACAGTGCTACTACGAGCAGTACTTC. Protein sequence: CASSQYRQCYYEQYF.